These 24 T cell receptor beta chains were sequenced from one sample in a study of cytomegalovirus exposure and HLA in healthy donors. Here immunoSEQ multiplex PCR was the method, and the copy in TCRdb shows in-frame clones only, minus some. This table holds about 50,000 clones, over 75% found once. The sample comprised PBMCs. The source of these receptors is a woman aged 30 to 39 in good health and CMV-seronegative.

This clone was picked up one time. The chain recombines TRBV19 with TRBJ2-1; 11 bases are shared with TRBD2. The J segment lost 8 bases and the V segment lost 3 bases, leaving 6 bases of the junction unmatched. Germline V gene lookup returns CDR1 LNHDA and CDR2 SQIVND (reference sequence). The CDR3 contains 15 residues. In DNA form, the CDR3 reads TGTGCCAGTAGTATCTCTAGCGGGAGGAAGGATGAGCAGTTCTTC. Its translation: CASSISSGRKDEQFF.

This rearrangement joins TRBV28 to TRBJ2-1, with 9 bases matching TRBD1. With 2 bases clipped from V and 8 bases from J, the junction kept 1 base outside the gene matches. This CDR3 comprises 13 residues. Germline V CDR1 and CDR2: MDHEN, SYDVKM. In DNA, the CDR3 is TGTGCCAGCAGTTTAGGACAGGGGTATGAGCAGTTCTTC. Its protein is CASSLGQGYEQFF.

This sequence joins TRBV30 and TRBJ1-1; 7 bases align to TRBD1. The CDR3 extends over 13 amino acids. Trimming removed 7 bases from V and 2 bases from J; junction bases left unmatched: 7. Germline V gives CDR1 GTSNPN, CDR2 SVGIG (reference sequence). The CDR3 DNA follows: TGTGCCTTTGACAGGGCTAGTAACACTGAAGCTTTCTTT. This translates into CAFDRASNTEAFF.

The rearrangement uses TRBV28 and TRBJ2-7; D perhaps matches TRBD2 (5 bases). The CDR3 sequence is 14 residues long. Looked up from germline, CDR1 is MDHEN and CDR2 is SYDVKM. V was shortened by 5 bases and J by 7 bases, with 18 bases between the two germline ends. CDR3 loop: CASSPTLDPQEQYF. CDR3 nucleotide sequence: TGTGCCAGCAGTCCCACACTAGATCCCCAAGAGCAGTACTTC.

The rearrangement joins TRBV28 to TRBJ2-7; weak D call: TRBD1 (5 bases). Trimming took off 7 bases at V and 0 bases at J, with 10 bases between the two ends. Germline values: CDR1 MDHEN, CDR2 SYDVKM. This CDR3 has 13 amino acids. CDR3 nucleotides: TGTGCCAGCAAGAAGGACACCTCCTACGAGCAGTACTTC. This codes for CASKKDTSYEQYF.

The chain employs TRBV7-6 and TRBJ2-7; the match to TRBD2 covers 10 bases. CDR3 size: 17 residues. Germline assignment: CDR1 SGHVS and CDR2 FNYEAQ. The junction had 10 bases not matched to a gene; V was cut back by 2 bases and J by 3 bases. Here the CDR3 reads CASSLFAGTSADYEQYF. The CDR3 DNA reads as TGTGCCAGCAGCTTATTCGCCGGGACTAGCGCCGACTACGAGCAGTACTTC.

This clone was counted a single time. The chain has TRBV13 and TRBJ2-1; 7 bases match TRBD2. Germline CDR1 and CDR2: PRHDT and FYEKMQ (reference sequence). CDR3 length: 15 amino acids. The V gene end was trimmed by 5 bases and the J gene end by 4 bases; junction bases not matched to a gene: 8. CDR3 protein: CASSRSGDGYNEQFF. The CDR3 DNA reads TGTGCCAGCAGCCGAAGCGGGGACGGGTACAATGAGCAGTTCTTC.

The V and J genes are TRBV15 and TRBJ2-7, with a tentative D call TRBD2 (6 bases). Trimming took off 1 base at V and 0 bases at J, with 10 bases between the two ends. Per the germline V gene, CDR1 is LNHNV and CDR2 is YYDKDF (reference sequence). This CDR3 region has 15 residues. CDR3 in DNA: TGTGCCACCAGCAGAGTGCGGGAAACCTCCTACGAGCAGTACTTC. The encoded protein is CATSRVRETSYEQYF.

The chain recombines TRBV18 with TRBJ1-1; 7 bases line up with TRBD1. Germline V gives CDR1 KGHSH, CDR2 LQKENI. The CDR3 runs to 12 residues. The junction had 10 bases not matched to a gene; V was cut back by 5 bases and J by 13 bases. CDR3 sequence reads: CASSFGQEIVFF. The CDR3 DNA is TGTGCCAGCTCATTCGGACAGGAGATAGTTTTCTTT.

This rearrangement joins TRBV30 to TRBJ2-2; D gene unclear. The CDR3 runs 15 residues. Trimming took off 4 bases at V and 4 bases at J, with 16 bases between the two ends. Germline V gene data show CDR1 as GTSNPN and CDR2 as SVGIG (reference sequence). CDR3 DNA sequence: TGTGCCTGGACTCGTCCGGTCATCGGCACCGGGGAGCTGTTTTTT. Residues: CAWTRPVIGTGELFF.

This clone was found once. V is TRBV5-1 and J is TRBJ1-1; 10 bases fit TRBD1. With 0 bases clipped from V and 1 base from J, the junction kept 9 bases outside the gene matches. CDR1 and CDR2 from the germline V gene are SGHRS and YFSETQ. The CDR3 is 18 amino acids. Here the CDR3 DNA reads TGCGCCAGCAGCTTGGTCTGGACAGGGGGTGAGAAGAACACTGAAGCTTTCTTT. Translation: CASSLVWTGGEKNTEAFF.

CDR3 coding DNA: TGTGCCAGCTCCCCGGGACTAGACGGGTACGAGCAGTACTTC. Its protein product is CASSPGLDGYEQYF. The rearrangement joins TRBV18 to TRBJ2-7; 8 bases are shared with TRBD2. Germline lookup yields CDR1 KGHSH and CDR2 LQKENI. J lost 4 bases, V lost 6 bases, and 8 bases had no gene match. CDR3 length: 14 amino acids.

The chain joins TRBV6-1 to TRBJ1-5, with D uncertain. V shed 3 bases and J shed 0 bases, with 12 bases lying between them. Germline V gene data show CDR1 as MNHNS and CDR2 as SASEGT. The CDR3 is made up of 16 amino acids. The CDR3 loop reads CASSDWALYSNQPQHF. The CDR3, as DNA: TGTGCCAGCAGTGATTGGGCCCTCTATAGCAATCAGCCCCAGCATTTT.

This chain uses TRBV7-9 with TRBJ2-3; D unclear. CDR3 length equals 15 residues. Trimming cost V 0 bases and J 0 bases, with 7 bases left between them. Germline CDR1 and CDR2: SEHNR and FQNEAQ (reference sequence). The CDR3 spells CASSLAGQSTDTQYF. For the CDR3, the DNA is TGTGCCAGCAGCTTAGCGGGCCAGAGCACAGATACGCAGTATTTT.

The CDR3 sequence: CASSSQGGGAYEQYF. The CDR3 nucleotides are TGTGCCAGCAGTTCCCAAGGGGGAGGGGCGTACGAGCAGTACTTC. V is TRBV27 and J is TRBJ2-7, with a possible D match to TRBD2 (7 bases). V lost 4 bases and J lost 4, with 17 bases in between. CDR1 is MNHEY and CDR2 is SMNVEV in the germline V gene (reference sequence). The CDR3 is 15 amino acids.

The chain is built from TRBV27 and TRBJ1-5, with 11 positions matching TRBD1. This CDR3 has 13 residues. The germline V gene has CDR1 MNHEY and CDR2 SMNVEV (reference sequence). V dropped 9 bases and J dropped 4; count of bases not matched to a gene: 2. The CDR3 protein is CARGQGVNQPQHF. CDR3 coding DNA: TGTGCCAGGGGACAGGGGGTGAATCAGCCCCAGCATTTT.

The sample holds a few counts of this clone. The chain is built from TRBV15 and TRBJ2-7; tentative D call: TRBD2 (5 bases). CDR3 length: 13 amino acids. Per the germline V gene, CDR1 is LNHNV and CDR2 is YYDKDF (reference sequence). Trimming shortened V by 1 base and J by 6 bases, and 10 bases separated the two germline ends. The CDR3 loop is CATSRVPSGEQYF. The CDR3 coding sequence is TGTGCCACCAGCAGAGTCCCCAGCGGCGAGCAGTACTTC.

This clone showed up many times. This chain links TRBV2 with TRBJ2-5, with D possibly being TRBD1 (6 bases). The V gene's germline CDR1 is SNHLY and CDR2 FYNNEI. The CDR3 has 12 residues. V was shortened by 4 bases and J by 7 bases, with 10 bases between the two germline ends. CDR3 sequence (DNA): TGTGCCAGCAGTGGACAGGCGGGGACCCAGTACTTC. It translates to CASSGQAGTQYF.

The chain uses TRBV27 and TRBJ2-7; D might be TRBD1 (5 bases). CDR1 and CDR2 from the germline V gene are MNHEY and SMNVEV (reference sequence). This CDR3 has 15 amino acids. V was shortened by 3 bases and J by 1 base, with 13 bases between the two germline ends. Written as DNA, the CDR3 is TGTGCCAGCAGTTTTGCGGCAGGGATATCCTACGAGCAGTACTTC. Its translation is CASSFAAGISYEQYF.

This sequence joins TRBV6-4 and TRBJ2-1; 9 bases match TRBD1. The germline gives CDR1 MRHNA, CDR2 SNTAGT. V dropped 3 bases and J dropped 7; count of bases not matched to a gene: 4. The CDR3 has 14 residues. As DNA, the CDR3 is TGTGCCAGCAGTGATGGGACAGGGAAAAATGAGCAGTTCTTC. Translated: CASSDGTGKNEQFF.

The chain links TRBV9 to TRBJ1-1, with D uncertain. Trimming shortened V by 4 bases and J by 4 bases, and 11 bases separated the two germline ends. There are 13 residues in the CDR3. Germline V gene data show CDR1 as SGDLS and CDR2 as YYNGEE. CDR3 sequence reads: CASSRREGTEAFF. The DNA of the CDR3 is TGTGCCAGCAGCAGGAGGGAAGGCACTGAAGCTTTCTTT.

The chain couples TRBV30 to TRBJ1-1; D gene uncertain. CDR1 and CDR2 (germline): GTSNPN, SVGIG (reference sequence). The CDR3 is made up of 12 amino acids. Trimming shortened V by 1 base and J by 1 base, and 4 bases separated the two germline ends. The CDR3 protein is CAWSGQNTEAFF. In nucleotides, the CDR3 is TGTGCCTGGAGTGGACAGAACACTGAAGCTTTCTTT.

The CDR3: CASSYSRQGRHEQYF. Here the CDR3 DNA reads TGTGCCAGCAGTTACTCGAGACAGGGGAGGCACGAGCAGTACTTC. This chain connects TRBV6-5 to TRBJ2-7; 8 bases match TRBD1. Germline values: CDR1 MNHEY, CDR2 SVGAGI. CDR3 length equals 15 residues. Unmatched junction bases numbered 6, after V lost 0 bases and J lost 5 bases.

The chain links TRBV6-6 to TRBJ2-7; no definite D call. CDR3 length: 11 residues. The ends were cut back, 7 bases at V and 3 bases at J, with 7 bases in the middle. The germline CDR1 and CDR2 sequences are MNHNY and SVGAGI (reference sequence). The CDR3 loop reads CASTDIYEQYF. CDR3 nucleotides: TGTGCCAGCACCGACATCTACGAGCAGTACTTC.